A selection of T cell receptor beta chains follows, all from one sample in a study of blood T cell repertoires in COVID-19. TCRdb's copy holds only in-frame clones and misses some; the assay was immunoSEQ multiplex PCR. The table includes about 140,000 clones, around 76% detected once. What was sequenced was peripheral blood. The receptors were gathered from a man in his 60s with acute or convalescent COVID-19. Each CDR3 is given with its conserved first and last residue. The D gene is left open where the match is weak. Where a row states a size, it is once, few, many or the class of an expanded clone; other rows omit it.

v_call	d_call	j_call	clone_size	cdr3_nt	cdr3_aa
TRBV21-1	.	TRBJ2-7	.	TGTGCCAGCAACTCCCGGAGGGGCCCCCCTCGGGAATACGAGCAGTACTTC	CASNSRRGPPREYEQYF
TRBV6-1	.	TRBJ2-5	once	TGTGCCAGCAGTGAATGGTTGATCTGGTCAGGGAAAGAGACCCAGTACTTC	CASSEWLIWSGKETQYF
TRBV27	.	TRBJ2-7	many	TGTGCCAGCCCAACTCCGGGATACTTCTACGAGCAGTACTTC	CASPTPGYFYEQYF
TRBV5-1	.	TRBJ2-4	.	TGCGCCAGCAGCTTGATGGGCTCCTCCCTAGCCAAAAACATTCAGTACTTC	CASSLMGSSLAKNIQYF
TRBV11-1	TRBD2	TRBJ2-2	.	TGTGCCAGCAGCTTAGGCGGGGGAGGCACCGGGGAGCTGTTTTTT	CASSLGGGGTGELFF
TRBV7-8	TRBD1	TRBJ1-6	.	TGTGCCAGCAGTCGTTCGACAGGGACCAATTCACCCCTCCACTTT	CASSRSTGTNSPLHF
TRBV2	.	TRBJ1-6	.	TGTGCCAGCAAAAGCAGGGTTTCACCCCTCCACTTT	CASKSRVSPLHF
TRBV11-3	.	TRBJ2-2	.	TGTGCCAGCAGCTTATTCACGGGCACCGGGGAGCTGTTTTTT	CASSLFTGTGELFF
TRBV7-6	.	TRBJ2-5	.	TGTGCCAGCAGCTTAGGTCTGGAGACCCAGTACTTC	CASSLGLETQYF
TRBV7-9	.	TRBJ2-1	.	TGTGCCAGCAGCTCACTCGGAGCCCTGTGGCAGTTCTTC	CASSSLGALWQFF
TRBV19	.	TRBJ1-2	few	TGTGCCAGTACAACTAACTATGGCTACACCTTC	CASTTNYGYTF
TRBV9	TRBD1	TRBJ2-7	once	TGTGCCAGCAGCGTCGGGACAGGGGACAGATACGAGCAGTACTTC	CASSVGTGDRYEQYF
TRBV10-3	.	TRBJ2-7	.	TGTGCCATCAGTGAGTCCCGGACACCCTCCTACGAGCAGTACTTC	CAISESRTPSYEQYF
TRBV6-1	.	TRBJ2-3	.	TGTGCCAGCAGTGAACTCGGGGAAGATACGCAGTATTTT	CASSELGEDTQYF
TRBV30	.	TRBJ1-3	.	TGTGCCTGGAGTGTTTTTCAGCCGGGCTCTGGAAACACCATATATTTT	CAWSVFQPGSGNTIYF
TRBV12-5	TRBD2	TRBJ2-7	.	TGTGCTAGTGGTTTGCCACCCGGGACTAGCGGGAGGGCCCTGTACGAGCAGTACTTC	CASGLPPGTSGRALYEQYF
TRBV9	TRBD2	TRBJ2-3	.	TGTGCCAGCAGCCCTCGACTAGCATTGGGGGATACGCAGTATTTT	CASSPRLALGDTQYF
TRBV6-1	TRBD1	TRBJ2-5	.	TGTGCCAGCAGTGTTGACAGGGGGCAAGGTCGGGAGACCCAGTACTTC	CASSVDRGQGRETQYF
TRBV11-2	.	TRBJ2-1	.	TGTGCCAGCAGGACACAGTACAATGAGCAGTTCTTC	CASRTQYNEQFF
TRBV28	.	TRBJ1-1	.	TGTGCCAGCACTCGCCTCGGGAAAAGGGACACTGAAGCTTTCTTT	CASTRLGKRDTEAFF
TRBV14	.	TRBJ2-5	.	TGTGCCAGCAGCCCGTGGAGGACTGCCGGACAAGAGACCCAGTACTTC	CASSPWRTAGQETQYF
TRBV11-2	.	TRBJ2-3	.	TGTGCCAGCAGCTCATTCACAGGGTTCGCAGATACGCAGTATTTT	CASSSFTGFADTQYF
TRBV11-2	TRBD2	TRBJ2-1	.	TGTGCCAGCAGCTTAGCTAGCGGGATGCTGGTCTTC	CASSLASGMLVF
TRBV6-5	TRBD1	TRBJ1-2	few	TGTGCCAGCAGTTACTCGGCCAGGGGGAACTATGGCTACACCTTC	CASSYSARGNYGYTF
TRBV4-2	TRBD1	TRBJ1-6	.	TGTGCCAGCAGCCTAGCGACAGGGAACTCCTATAATTCACCCCTCCACTTT	CASSLATGNSYNSPLHF
TRBV18	TRBD1	TRBJ1-2	once	TGTGCCAGCTCACCTAACGACAGGGTCGAGGAGAATGGCTACACCTTC	CASSPNDRVEENGYTF
TRBV7-8	TRBD1	TRBJ1-5	few	TGTGCCAGCAGCTTCGATCCCTGGACAGGGAACAATCAGCCCCAGCATTTT	CASSFDPWTGNNQPQHF
TRBV27	TRBD2	TRBJ2-7	.	TGTGCCAGCAGTTCCTACCTAGCGGGAGCCTACGAGCAGTACTTC	CASSSYLAGAYEQYF
TRBV19	TRBD1	TRBJ1-5	.	TGTGCCAGTAGTATGACGGGACAGGGTGGGGGGAAGCCCCAGCATTTT	CASSMTGQGGGKPQHF
TRBV12-3/TRBV12-4	.	TRBJ1-1	once	TGTGCCAGCAGTTTTGGGAGGACTGAAGCTTTCTTT	CASSFGRTEAFF
TRBV2	TRBD2	TRBJ2-1	.	TGTGCCAGCAGTGAAGGGACTAGCGCCTACAATGAGCAGTTCTTC	CASSEGTSAYNEQFF